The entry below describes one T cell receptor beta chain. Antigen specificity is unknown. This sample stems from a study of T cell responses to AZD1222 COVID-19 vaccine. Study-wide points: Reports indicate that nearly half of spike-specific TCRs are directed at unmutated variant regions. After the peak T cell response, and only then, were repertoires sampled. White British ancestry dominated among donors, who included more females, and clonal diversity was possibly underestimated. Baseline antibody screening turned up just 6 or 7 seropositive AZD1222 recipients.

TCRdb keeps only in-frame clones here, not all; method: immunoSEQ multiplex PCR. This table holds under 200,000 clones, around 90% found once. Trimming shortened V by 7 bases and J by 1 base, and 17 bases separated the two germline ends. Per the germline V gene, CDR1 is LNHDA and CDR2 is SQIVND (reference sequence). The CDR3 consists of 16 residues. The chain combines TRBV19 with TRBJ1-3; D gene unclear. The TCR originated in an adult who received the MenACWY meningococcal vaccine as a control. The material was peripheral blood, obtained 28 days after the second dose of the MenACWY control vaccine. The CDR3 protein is CASTFREVVSGNTIYF. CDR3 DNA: TGTGCCAGTACTTTTAGGGAGGTGGTGTCTGGAAACACCATATATTTT.